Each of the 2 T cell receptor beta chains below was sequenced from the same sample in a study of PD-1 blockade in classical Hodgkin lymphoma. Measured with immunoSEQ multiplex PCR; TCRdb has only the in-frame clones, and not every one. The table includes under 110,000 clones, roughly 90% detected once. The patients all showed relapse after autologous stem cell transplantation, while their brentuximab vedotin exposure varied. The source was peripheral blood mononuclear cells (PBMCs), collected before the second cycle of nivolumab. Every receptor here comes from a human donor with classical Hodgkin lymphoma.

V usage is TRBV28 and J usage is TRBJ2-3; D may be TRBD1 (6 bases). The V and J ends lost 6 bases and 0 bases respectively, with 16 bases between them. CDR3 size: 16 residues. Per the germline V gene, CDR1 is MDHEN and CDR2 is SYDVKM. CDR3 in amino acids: CASSPPTGRSTDTQYF. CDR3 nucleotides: TGTGCCAGCAGCCCCCCAACAGGGAGAAGCACAGATACGCAGTATTTT.

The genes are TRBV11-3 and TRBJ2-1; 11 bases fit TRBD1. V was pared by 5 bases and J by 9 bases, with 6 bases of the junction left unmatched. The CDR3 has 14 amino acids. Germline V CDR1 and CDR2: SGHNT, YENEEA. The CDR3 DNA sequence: TGTGCCAGCAGCCCCCGGACAGGGGGCGGTGAGCAGTTCTTC. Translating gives CASSPRTGGGEQFF. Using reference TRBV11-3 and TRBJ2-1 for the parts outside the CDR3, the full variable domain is EAGVVQSPRYKIIEKKQPVAFWCNPISGHNTLYWYLQNLGQGPELLIRYENEEAVDDSQLPKDRFSAERLKGVDSTLKIQPAELGDSAVYLCASSPRTGGGEQFFGPGTRLTVL.